The T cell receptor (beta chain) under discussion was sequenced for a study of blood T cell repertoires in COVID-19. Overall study context: There were acute and convalescent COVID-19 samples, and they came from the United States, Italy and Spain. T cells, B-cell-depleted T cells, or PBMCs provided the cDNA or gDNA that served as material.

Methods used by the authors: Amplification of reference gene primers was used by the study to estimate nucleated cell counts. Sequenced by immunoSEQ multiplex PCR; TCRdb stores in-frame clones only, minus some. V and J calls and clone size follow that table, whereas D and trimming were derived from the DNA. The sample includes about 210,000 clones, roughly 90% of them seen just once. The TCR sequence derives from a woman between 35 and 50 years old with acute or convalescent COVID-19. The material sequenced was peripheral blood.

CDR3 DNA: TGTGCCAGCAGCTGGACAGGGAGCGAAGGTTCACCCCTCCACTTT. Its protein is CASSWTGSEGSPLHF. The V and J genes are TRBV7-2 and TRBJ1-6, with TRBD1 matching over 8 bases. Germline V CDR1 and CDR2: SGHTA, FQGNSA. J gave up 9 bases and V 4 bases, and 8 bases lay outside the gene matches. The CDR3 extends over 15 amino acids.